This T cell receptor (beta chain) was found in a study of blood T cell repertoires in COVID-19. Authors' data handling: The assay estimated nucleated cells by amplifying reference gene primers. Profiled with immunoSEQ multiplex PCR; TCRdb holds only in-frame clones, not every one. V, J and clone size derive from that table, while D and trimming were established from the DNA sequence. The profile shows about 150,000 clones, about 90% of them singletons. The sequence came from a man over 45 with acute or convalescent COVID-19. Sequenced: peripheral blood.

The CDR3 reads CASSITGTGNTIYF. The CDR3 DNA reads TGTGCCAGCAGCATAACAGGGACAGGAAACACCATATATTTT. The chain has TRBV11-2 and TRBJ1-3, with D perhaps matching TRBD1 (6 bases). The V gene lost 5 bases and the J gene lost 4 bases, with 12 bases spanning the gap. Looked up from germline, CDR1 is SGHAT and CDR2 is FQNNGV. This CDR3 has 14 residues.